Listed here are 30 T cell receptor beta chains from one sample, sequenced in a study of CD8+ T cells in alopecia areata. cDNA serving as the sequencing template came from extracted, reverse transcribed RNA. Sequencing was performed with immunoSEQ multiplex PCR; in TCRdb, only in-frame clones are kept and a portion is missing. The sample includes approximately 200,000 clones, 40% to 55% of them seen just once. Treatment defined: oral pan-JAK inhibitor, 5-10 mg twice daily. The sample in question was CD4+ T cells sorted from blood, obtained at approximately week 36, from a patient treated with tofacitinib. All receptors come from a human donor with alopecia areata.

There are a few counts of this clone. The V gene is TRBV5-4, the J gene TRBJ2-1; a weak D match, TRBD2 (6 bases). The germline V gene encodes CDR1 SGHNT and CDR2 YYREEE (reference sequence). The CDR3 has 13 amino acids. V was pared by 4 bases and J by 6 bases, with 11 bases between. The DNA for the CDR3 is TGTGCCAGCAGCCAGGCCGGGAGCAATGAGCAGTTCTTC. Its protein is CASSQAGSNEQFF.

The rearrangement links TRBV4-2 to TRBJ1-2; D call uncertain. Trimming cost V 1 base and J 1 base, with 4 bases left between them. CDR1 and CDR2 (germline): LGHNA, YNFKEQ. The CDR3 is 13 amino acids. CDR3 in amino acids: CASSQALNYGYTF. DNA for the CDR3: TGTGCCAGCAGCCAAGCCCTTAACTATGGCTACACCTTC.

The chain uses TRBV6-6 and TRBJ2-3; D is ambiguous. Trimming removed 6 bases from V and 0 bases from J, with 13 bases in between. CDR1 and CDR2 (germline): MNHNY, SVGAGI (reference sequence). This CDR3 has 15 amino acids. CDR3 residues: CASSPGWGSTDTQYF. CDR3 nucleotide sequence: TGTGCCAGCAGCCCCGGATGGGGTAGCACAGATACGCAGTATTTT.

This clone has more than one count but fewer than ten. The CDR3 bases are TGTGCCAGCAGGGGGAGGGAGCTCGGTGGGGCCAACGTCCTGACTTTC. Its translation is CASRGRELGGANVLTF. The chain uses TRBV28 and TRBJ2-6, with TRBD2 matching 7 bases. Trimming took 6 bases from V and 3 from J; bases not matched to a gene: 8. CDR1 MDHEN and CDR2 SYDVKM come from the germline V gene. CDR3 length: 16 residues.

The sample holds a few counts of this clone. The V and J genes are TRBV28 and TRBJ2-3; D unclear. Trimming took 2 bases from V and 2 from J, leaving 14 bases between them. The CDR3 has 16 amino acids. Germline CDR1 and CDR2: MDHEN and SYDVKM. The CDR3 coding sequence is TGTGCCAGCAGTTTAACGACACGAGCTTCCACAGATACGCAGTATTTT. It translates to CASSLTTRASTDTQYF. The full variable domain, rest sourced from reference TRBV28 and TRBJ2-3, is DVKVTQSSRYLVKRTGEKVFLECVQDMDHENMFWYRQDPGLGLRLIYFSYDVKMKEKGDIPEGYSVSREKKERFSLILESASTNQTSMYLCASSLTTRASTDTQYFGPGTRLTVL.

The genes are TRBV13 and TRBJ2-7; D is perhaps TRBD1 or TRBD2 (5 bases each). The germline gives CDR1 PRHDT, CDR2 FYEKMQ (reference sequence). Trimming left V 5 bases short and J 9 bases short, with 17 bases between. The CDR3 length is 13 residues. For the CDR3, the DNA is TGTGCCAGCAGCCTAACAATCAGGGAGCGGCAGTACTTC. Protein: CASSLTIRERQYF. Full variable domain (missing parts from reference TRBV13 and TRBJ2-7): AAGVIQSPRHLIKEKRETATLKCYPIPRHDTVYWYQQGPGQDPQFLISFYEKMQSDKGSIPDRFSAQQFSDYHSELNMSSLELGDSALYFCASSLTIRERQYFGPGTRLTVT.

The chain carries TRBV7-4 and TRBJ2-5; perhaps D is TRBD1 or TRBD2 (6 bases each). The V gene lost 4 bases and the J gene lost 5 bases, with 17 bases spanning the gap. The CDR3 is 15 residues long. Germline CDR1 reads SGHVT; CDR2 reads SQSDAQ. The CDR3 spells CASSSNWRRGETQYF. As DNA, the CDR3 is TGTGCCAGCAGCTCCAACTGGCGGAGGGGGGAGACCCAGTACTTC.

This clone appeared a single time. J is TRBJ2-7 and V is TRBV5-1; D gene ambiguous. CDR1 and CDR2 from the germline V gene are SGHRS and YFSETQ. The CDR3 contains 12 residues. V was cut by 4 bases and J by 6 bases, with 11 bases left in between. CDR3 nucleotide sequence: TGCGCCAGCAGCCGCATAGGGCTCGAGCAGTACTTC. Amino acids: CASSRIGLEQYF.

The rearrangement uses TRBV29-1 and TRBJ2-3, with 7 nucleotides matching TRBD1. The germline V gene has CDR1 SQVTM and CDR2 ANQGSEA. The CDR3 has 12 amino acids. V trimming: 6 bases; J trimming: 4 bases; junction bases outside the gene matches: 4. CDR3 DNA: TGCAGCGTGGGGACAGCCGCAGATACGCAGTATTTT. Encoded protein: CSVGTAADTQYF.

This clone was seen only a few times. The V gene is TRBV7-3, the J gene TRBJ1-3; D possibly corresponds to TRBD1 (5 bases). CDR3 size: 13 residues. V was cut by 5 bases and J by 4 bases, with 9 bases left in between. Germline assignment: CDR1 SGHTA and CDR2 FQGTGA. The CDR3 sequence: CASSTGPGNTIYF. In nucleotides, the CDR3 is TGTGCCAGCAGCACGGGACCAGGAAACACCATATATTTT.

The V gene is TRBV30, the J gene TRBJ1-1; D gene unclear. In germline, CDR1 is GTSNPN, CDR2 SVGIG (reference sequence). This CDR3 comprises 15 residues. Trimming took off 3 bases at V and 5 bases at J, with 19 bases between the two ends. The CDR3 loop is CAWSRGITSWTEAFF. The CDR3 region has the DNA TGTGCCTGGAGCCGCGGAATTACTTCATGGACTGAAGCTTTCTTT.

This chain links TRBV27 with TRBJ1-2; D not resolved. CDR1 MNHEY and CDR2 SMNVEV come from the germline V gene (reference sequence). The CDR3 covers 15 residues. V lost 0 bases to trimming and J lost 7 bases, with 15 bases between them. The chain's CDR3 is CASSLSFARIGGYTF. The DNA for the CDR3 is TGTGCCAGCAGTTTATCGTTTGCCCGGATCGGTGGCTACACCTTC.

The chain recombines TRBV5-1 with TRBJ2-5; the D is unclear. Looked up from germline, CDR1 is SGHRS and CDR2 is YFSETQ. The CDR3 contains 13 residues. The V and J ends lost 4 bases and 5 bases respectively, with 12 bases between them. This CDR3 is CASSDGPGETQYF. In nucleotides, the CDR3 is TGCGCCAGCAGCGACGGCCCTGGGGAGACCCAGTACTTC.

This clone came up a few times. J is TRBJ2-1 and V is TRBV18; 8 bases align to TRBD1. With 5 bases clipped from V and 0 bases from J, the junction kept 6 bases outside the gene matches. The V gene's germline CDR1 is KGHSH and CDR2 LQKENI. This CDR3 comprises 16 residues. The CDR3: CASSSDRAGSYNEQFF. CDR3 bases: TGTGCCAGCTCATCGGACAGGGCAGGCTCCTACAATGAGCAGTTCTTC.

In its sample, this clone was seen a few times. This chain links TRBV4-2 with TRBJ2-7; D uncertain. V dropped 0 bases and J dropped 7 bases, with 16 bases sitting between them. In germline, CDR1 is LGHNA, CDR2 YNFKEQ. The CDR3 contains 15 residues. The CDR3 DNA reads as TGTGCCAGCAGCCAAGATCTGACTGTGTACGTTGAGCAGTACTTC. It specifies CASSQDLTVYVEQYF.

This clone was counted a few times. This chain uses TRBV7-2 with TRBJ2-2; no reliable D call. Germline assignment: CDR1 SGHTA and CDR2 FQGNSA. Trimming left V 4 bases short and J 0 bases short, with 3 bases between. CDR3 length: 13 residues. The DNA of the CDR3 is TGTGCCAGCAGCTCCGCGAACACCGGGGAGCTGTTTTTT. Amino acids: CASSSANTGELFF.

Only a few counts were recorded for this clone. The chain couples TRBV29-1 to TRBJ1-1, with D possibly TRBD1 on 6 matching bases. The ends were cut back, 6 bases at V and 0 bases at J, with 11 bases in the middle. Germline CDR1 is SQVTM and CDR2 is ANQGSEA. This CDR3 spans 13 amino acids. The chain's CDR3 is CSVFGQMNTEAFF. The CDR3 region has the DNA TGCAGCGTCTTCGGACAGATGAACACTGAAGCTTTCTTT. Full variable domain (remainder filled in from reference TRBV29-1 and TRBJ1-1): SAVISQKPSRDICQRGTSLTIQCQVDSQVTMMFWYRQQPGQSLTLIATANQGSEATYESGFVIDKFPISRPNLTFSTLTVSNMSPEDSSIYLCSVFGQMNTEAFFGQGTRLTVV.

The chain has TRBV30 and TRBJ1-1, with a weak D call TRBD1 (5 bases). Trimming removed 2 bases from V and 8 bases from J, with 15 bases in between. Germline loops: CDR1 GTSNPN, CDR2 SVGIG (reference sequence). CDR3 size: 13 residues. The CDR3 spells CAWSPGDGREAFF. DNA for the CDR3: TGTGCCTGGAGTCCGGGGGACGGTCGGGAAGCTTTCTTT.

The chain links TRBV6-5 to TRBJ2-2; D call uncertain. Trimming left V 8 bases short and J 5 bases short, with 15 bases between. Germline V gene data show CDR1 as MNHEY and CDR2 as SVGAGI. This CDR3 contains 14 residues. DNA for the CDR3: TGTGCCAGCCACCGATCGTGGGTTACCGGGGAGCTGTTTTTT. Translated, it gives CASHRSWVTGELFF.

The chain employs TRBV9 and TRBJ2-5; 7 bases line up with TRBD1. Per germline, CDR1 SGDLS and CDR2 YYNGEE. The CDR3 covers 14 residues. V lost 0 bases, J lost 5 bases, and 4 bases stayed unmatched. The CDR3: CASSVAGGYETQYF. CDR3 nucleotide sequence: TGTGCCAGCAGCGTAGCAGGGGGTTACGAGACCCAGTACTTC.

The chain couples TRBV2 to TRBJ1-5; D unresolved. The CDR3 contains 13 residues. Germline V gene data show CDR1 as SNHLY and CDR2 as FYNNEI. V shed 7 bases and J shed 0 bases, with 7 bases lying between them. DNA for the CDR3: TGTGCCAGCAACGGGGATAGCAATCAGCCCCAGCATTTT. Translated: CASNGDSNQPQHF.

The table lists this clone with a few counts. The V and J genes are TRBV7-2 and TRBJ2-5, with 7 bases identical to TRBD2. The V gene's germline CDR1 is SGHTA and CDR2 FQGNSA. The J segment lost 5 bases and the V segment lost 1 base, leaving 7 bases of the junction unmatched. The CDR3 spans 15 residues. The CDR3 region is CASSLVSGKYETQYF. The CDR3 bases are TGTGCCAGCAGCTTAGTCAGCGGGAAGTACGAGACCCAGTACTTC. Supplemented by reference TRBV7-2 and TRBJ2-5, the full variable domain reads GAGVSQSPSNKVTEKGKDVELRCDPISGHTALYWYRQSLGQGLEFLIYFQGNSAPDKSGLPSDRFSAERTGGSVSTLTIQRTQQEDSAVYLCASSLVSGKYETQYFGPGTRLLVL.

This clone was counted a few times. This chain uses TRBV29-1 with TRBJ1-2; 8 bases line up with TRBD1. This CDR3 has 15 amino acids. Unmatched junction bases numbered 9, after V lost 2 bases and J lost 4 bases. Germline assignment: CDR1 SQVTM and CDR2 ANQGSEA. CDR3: CSVEKSDRVVYGYTF. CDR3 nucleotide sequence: TGCAGCGTTGAAAAGTCGGACAGGGTGGTCTATGGCTACACCTTC.

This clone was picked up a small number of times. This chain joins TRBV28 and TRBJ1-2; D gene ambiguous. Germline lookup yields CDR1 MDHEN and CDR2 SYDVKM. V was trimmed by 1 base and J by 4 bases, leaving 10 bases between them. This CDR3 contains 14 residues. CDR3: CASSLFGQFYGYTF. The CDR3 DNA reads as TGTGCCAGCAGTTTATTTGGGCAGTTCTATGGCTACACCTTC.

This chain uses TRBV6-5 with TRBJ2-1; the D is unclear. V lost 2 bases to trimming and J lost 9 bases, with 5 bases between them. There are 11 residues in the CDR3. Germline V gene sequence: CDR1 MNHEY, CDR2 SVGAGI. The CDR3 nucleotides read TGTGCCAGCAGTTACAAGAGTGAGCAGTTCTTC. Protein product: CASSYKSEQFF.

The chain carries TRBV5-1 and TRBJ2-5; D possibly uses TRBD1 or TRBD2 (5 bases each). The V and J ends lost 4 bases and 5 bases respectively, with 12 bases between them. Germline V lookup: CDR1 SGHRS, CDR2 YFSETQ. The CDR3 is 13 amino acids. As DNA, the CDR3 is TGCGCCAGCAGCCCGGGGCCGGGGGAGACCCAGTACTTC. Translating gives CASSPGPGETQYF.

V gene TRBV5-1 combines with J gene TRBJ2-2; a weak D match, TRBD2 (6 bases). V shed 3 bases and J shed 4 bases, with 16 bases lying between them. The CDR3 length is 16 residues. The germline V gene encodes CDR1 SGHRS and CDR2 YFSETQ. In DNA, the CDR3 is TGCGCCAGCAGCTCCCCTGGGGGGAGACGCACCGGGGAGCTGTTTTTT. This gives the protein CASSSPGGRRTGELFF.

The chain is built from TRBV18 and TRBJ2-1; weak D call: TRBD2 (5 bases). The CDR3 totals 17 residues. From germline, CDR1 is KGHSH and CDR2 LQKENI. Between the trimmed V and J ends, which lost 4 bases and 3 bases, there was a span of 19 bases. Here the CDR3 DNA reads TGTGCCAGCTCACTCAACCGAGATAGCGTGGACTACAATGAGCAGTTCTTC. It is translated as CASSLNRDSVDYNEQFF.

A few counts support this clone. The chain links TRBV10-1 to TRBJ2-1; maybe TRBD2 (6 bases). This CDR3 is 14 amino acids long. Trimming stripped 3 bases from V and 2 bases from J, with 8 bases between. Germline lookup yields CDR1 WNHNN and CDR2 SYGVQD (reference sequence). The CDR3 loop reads CASSDGGAYNEQFF. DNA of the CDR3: TGCGCCAGCAGTGACGGCGGGGCCTACAATGAGCAGTTCTTC.

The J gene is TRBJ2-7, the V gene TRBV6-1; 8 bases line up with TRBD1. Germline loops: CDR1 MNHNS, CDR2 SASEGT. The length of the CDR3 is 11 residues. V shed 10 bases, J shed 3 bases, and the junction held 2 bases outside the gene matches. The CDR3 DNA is TGTGCCACCGGACAGGGCTACGAGCAGTACTTC. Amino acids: CATGQGYEQYF.